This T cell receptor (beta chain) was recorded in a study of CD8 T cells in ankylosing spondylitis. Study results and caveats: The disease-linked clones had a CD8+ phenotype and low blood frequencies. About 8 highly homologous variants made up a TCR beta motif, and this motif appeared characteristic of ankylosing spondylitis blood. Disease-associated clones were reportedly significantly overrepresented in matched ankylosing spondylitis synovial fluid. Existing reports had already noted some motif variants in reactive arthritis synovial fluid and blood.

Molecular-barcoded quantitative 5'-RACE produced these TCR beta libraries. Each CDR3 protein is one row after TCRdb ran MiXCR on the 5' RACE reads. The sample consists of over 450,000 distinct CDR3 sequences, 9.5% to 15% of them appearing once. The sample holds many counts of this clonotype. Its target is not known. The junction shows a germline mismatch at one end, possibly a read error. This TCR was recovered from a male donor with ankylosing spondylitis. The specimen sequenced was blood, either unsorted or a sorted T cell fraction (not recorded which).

The CDR3 DNA reads as TGTGCCAGCGGGCTTACTTCGGCCTTC. Amino acids: CASGLTSAF. The rearrangement uses TRBV2 and TRBJ1-2; D is undetermined. The CDR3 spans 9 residues. Germline V CDR1 and CDR2: SNHLY, FYNNEI. Filled out from reference TRBV2 and TRBJ1-2, the complete variable domain reads EPEVTQTPSHQVTQMGQEVILRCVPISNHLYFYWYRQILGQKVEFLVSFYNNEISEKSEIFDDQFSVERPDGSNFTLKIRSTKLEDSAMYFCASGLTSAFGSGTRLTVV.